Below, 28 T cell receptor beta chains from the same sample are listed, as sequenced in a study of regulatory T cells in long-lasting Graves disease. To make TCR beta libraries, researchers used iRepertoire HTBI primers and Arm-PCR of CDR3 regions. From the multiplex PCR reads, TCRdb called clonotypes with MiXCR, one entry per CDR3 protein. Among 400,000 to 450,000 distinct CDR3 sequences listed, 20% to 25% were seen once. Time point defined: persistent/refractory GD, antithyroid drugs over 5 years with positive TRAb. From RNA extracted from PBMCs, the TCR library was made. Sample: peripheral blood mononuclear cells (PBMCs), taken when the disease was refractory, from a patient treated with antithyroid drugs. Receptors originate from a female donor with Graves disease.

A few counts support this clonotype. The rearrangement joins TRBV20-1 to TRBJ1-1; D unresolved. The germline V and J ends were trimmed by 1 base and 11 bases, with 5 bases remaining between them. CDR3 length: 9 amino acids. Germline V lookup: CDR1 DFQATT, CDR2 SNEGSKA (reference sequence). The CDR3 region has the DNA TGCAGTGCTAGAGGCGGGGCTTTCTTT. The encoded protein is CSARGGAFF.

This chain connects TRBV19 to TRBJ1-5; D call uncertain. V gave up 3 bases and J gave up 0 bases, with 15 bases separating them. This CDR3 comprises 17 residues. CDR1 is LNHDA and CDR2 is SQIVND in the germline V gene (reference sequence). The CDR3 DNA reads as TGTGCCAGTAGTATCAGTCAGCCCGCAGCTAGCAATCAGCCCCAGCATTTT. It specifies CASSISQPAASNQPQHF.

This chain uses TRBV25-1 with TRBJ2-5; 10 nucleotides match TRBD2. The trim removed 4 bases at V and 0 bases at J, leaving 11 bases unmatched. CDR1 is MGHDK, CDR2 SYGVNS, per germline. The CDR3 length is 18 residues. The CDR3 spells CASSVLLAGMKYQETQYF. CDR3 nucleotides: TGTGCCAGCAGTGTACTACTAGCGGGAATGAAATACCAAGAGACCCAGTACTTC.

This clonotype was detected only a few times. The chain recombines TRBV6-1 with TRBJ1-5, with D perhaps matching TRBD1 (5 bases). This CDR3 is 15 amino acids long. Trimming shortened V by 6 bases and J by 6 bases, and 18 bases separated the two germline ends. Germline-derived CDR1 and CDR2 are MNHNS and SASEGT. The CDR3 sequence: CASRRAGTKSQPQHF. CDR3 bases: TGTGCCAGCAGGCGAGCCGGGACCAAGAGTCAGCCCCAGCATTTT.

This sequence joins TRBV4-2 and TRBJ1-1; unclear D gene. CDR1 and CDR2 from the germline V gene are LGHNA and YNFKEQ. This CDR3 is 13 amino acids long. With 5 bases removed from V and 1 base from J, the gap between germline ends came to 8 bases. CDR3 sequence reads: CASSKGPNTEAFF. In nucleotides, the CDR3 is TGTGCCAGCAGCAAGGGTCCGAACACTGAAGCTTTCTTT.

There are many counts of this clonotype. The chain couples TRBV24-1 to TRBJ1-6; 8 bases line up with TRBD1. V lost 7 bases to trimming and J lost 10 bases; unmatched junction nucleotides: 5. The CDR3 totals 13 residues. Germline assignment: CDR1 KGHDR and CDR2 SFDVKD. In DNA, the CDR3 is TGTGCCACCAGGGGGACAGGAACCTCACCCCTCCACTTT. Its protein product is CATRGTGTSPLHF.

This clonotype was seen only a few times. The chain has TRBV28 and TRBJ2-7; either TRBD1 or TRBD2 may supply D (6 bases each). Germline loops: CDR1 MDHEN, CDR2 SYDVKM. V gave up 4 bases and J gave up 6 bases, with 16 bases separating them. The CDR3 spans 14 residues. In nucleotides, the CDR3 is TGTGCCAGCAGTTCGGGAGTAAAAGGGGGCGAGCAGTACTTC. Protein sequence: CASSSGVKGGEQYF.

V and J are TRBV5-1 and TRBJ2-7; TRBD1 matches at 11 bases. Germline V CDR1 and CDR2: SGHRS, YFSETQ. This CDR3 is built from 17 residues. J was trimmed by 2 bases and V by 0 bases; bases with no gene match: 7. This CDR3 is CASSLAGPGQGAYEQYF. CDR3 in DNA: TGCGCCAGCAGCTTGGCCGGACCGGGACAGGGGGCCTACGAGCAGTACTTC.

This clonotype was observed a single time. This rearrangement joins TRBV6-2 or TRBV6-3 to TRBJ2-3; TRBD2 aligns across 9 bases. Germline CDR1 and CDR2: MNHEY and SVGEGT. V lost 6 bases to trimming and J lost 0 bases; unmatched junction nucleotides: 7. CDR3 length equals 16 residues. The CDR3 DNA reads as TGTGCCAGCAGCCTACAACTAGCGGGTAGCACAGATACGCAGTATTTT. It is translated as CASSLQLAGSTDTQYF.

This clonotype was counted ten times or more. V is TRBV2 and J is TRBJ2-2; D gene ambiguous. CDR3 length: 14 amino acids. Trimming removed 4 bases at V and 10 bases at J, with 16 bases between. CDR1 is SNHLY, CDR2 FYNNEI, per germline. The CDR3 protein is CASSVGGKGEELFF. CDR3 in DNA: TGTGCCAGCAGTGTTGGCGGAAAAGGAGAGGAGCTGTTTTTT. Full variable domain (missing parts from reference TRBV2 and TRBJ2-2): EPEVTQTPSHQVTQMGQEVILRCVPISNHLYFYWYRQILGQKVEFLVSFYNNEISEKSEIFDDQFSVERPDGSNFTLKIRSTKLEDSAMYFCASSVGGKGEELFFGEGSRLTVL.

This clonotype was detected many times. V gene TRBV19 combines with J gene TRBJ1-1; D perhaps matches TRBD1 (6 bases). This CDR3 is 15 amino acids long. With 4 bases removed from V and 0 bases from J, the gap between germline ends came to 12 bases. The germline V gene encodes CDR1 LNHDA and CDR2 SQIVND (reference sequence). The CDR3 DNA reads TGTGCCAGTAGTACGGGACAAGGAATGAACACTGAAGCTTTCTTT. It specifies CASSTGQGMNTEAFF.

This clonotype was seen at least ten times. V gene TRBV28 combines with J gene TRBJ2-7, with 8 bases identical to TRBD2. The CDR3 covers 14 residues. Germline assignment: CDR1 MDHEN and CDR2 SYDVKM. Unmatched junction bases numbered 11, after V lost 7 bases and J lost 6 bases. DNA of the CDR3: TGTGCCAGCACCCCGGGAGTGGCGGGGGGCGAGCAGTACTTC. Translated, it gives CASTPGVAGGEQYF.

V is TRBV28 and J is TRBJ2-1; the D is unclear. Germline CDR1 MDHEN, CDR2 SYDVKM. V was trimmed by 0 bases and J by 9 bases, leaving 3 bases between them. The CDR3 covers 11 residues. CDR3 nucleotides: TGTGCCAGCAGTTTATGGACTGAGCAGTTCTTC. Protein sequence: CASSLWTEQFF.

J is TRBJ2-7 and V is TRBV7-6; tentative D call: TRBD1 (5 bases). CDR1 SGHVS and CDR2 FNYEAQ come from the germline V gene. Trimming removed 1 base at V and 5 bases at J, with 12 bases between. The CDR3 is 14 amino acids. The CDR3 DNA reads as TGTGCCAGCAGCTTAGAATGGGGCGTTGACGAGCAGTACTTC. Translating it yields CASSLEWGVDEQYF.

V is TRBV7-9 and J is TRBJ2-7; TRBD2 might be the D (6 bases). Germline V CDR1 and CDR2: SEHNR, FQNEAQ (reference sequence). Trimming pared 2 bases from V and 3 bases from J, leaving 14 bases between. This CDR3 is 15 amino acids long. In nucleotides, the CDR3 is TGTGCCAGCAGCTTACCGGGACTTTCCCGCTACGAGCAGTACTTC. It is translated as CASSLPGLSRYEQYF.

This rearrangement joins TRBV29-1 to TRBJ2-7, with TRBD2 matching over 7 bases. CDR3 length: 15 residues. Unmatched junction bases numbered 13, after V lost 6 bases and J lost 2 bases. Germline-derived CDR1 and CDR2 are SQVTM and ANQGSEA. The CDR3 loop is CSVATSGLETYEQYF. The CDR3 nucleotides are TGCAGCGTGGCGACATCCGGACTAGAAACCTACGAGCAGTACTTC.

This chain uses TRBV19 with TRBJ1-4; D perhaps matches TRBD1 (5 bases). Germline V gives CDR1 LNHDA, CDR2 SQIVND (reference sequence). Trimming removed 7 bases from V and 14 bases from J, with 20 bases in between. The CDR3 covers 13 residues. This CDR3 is CASMGMGHQVLFF. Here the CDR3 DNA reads TGTGCCAGTATGGGTATGGGGCACCAGGTCCTGTTTTTT.

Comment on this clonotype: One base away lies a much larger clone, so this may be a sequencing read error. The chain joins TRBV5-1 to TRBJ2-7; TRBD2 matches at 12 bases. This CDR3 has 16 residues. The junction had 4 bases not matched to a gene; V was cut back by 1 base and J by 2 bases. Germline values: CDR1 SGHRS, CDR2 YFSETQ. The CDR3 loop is CASSLPPSGRAYEQYF. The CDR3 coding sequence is TGCGCCAGCAGCTTGCCACCTAGCGGGAGGGCCTACGAGCAGTACTTC.

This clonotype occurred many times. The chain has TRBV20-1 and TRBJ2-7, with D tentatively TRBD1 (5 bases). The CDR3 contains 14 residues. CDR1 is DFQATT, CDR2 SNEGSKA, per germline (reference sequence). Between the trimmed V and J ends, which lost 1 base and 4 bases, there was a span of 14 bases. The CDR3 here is CSARAQDRGYEQYF. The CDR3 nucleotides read TGCAGTGCTAGAGCTCAAGACAGAGGATACGAGCAGTACTTC.

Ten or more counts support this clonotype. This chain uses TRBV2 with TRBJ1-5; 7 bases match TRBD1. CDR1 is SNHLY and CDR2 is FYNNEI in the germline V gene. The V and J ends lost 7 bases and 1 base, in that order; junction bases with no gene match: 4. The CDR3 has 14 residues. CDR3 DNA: TGTGCCAGCACCAGGGACAGAAGCAATCAGCCCCAGCATTTT. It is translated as CASTRDRSNQPQHF.

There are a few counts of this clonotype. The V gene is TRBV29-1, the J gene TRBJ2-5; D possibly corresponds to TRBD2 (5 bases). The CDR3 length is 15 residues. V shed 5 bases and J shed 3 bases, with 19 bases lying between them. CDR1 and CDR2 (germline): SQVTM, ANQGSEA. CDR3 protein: CSVQIPTMREETQYF. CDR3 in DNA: TGCAGCGTTCAAATCCCTACTATGAGGGAAGAGACCCAGTACTTC.

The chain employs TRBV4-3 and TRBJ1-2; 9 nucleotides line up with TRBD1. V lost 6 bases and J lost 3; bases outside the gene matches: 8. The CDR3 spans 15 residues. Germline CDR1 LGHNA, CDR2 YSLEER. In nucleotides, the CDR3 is TGCGCCAGCAGTCCCGGGACAGGGTTCGACTATGGCTACACCTTC. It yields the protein CASSPGTGFDYGYTF.

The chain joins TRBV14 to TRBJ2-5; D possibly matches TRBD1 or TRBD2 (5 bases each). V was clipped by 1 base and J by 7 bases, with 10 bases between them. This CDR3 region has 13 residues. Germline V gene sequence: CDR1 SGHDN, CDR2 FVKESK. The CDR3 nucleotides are TGTGCCAGCAGCCAAGTTCGGGGACGGACCCAGTACTTC. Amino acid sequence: CASSQVRGRTQYF.

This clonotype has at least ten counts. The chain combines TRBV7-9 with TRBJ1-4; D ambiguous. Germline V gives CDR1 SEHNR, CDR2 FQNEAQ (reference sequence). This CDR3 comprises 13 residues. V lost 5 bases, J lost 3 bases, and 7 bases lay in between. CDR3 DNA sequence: TGTGCCAGCAGCCCCCCGGCTAATGAAAAACTGTTTTTT. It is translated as CASSPPANEKLFF.

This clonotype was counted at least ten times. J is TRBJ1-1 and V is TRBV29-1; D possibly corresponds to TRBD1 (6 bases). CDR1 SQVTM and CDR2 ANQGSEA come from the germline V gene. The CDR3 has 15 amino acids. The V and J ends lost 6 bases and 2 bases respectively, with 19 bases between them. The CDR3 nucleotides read TGCAGCGTCAGGACCGGGACACCGGTTAACACTGAAGCTTTCTTT. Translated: CSVRTGTPVNTEAFF.

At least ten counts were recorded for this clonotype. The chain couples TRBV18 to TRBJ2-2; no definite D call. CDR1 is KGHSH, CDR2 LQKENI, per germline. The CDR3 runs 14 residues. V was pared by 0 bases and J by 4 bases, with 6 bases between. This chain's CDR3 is CASSPPALTGELFF. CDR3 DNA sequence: TGTGCCAGCTCACCACCGGCCCTCACCGGGGAGCTGTTTTTT. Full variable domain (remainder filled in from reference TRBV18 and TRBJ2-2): NAGVMQNPRHLVRRRGQEARLRCSPMKGHSHVYWYRQLPEEGLKFMVYLQKENIIDESGMPKERFSAEFPKEGPSILRIQQVVRGDSAAYFCASSPPALTGELFFGEGSRLTVL.

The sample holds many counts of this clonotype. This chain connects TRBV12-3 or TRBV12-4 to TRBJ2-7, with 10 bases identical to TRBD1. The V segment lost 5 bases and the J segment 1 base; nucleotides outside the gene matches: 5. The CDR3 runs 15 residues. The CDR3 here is CASSPGQGISYEQYF. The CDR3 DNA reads TGTGCCAGCAGTCCGGGACAGGGGATTTCCTACGAGCAGTACTTC.

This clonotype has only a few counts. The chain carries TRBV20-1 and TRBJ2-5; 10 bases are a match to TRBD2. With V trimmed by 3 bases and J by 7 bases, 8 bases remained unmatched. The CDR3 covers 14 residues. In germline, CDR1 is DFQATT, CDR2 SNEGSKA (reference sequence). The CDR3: CSASRTSGLTTQYF. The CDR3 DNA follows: TGCAGTGCTAGTCGGACTAGCGGTCTCACGACCCAGTACTTC.